Shown below are 14 T cell receptor beta chains from a single sample sequenced in a study of blood T cell repertoires in COVID-19. Clones were read by immunoSEQ multiplex PCR, and TCRdb kept only the in-frame ones, dropping some. The table shows 150,000 to 200,000 clones, with around 80% occurring only once. Sequenced: peripheral blood. Source of these receptors: a woman of 80 years or more with acute or convalescent COVID-19.

The gene calls are TRBV5-6 and TRBJ2-7, with TRBD1 matching over 10 bases. The V segment lost 2 bases and the J segment 2 bases; nucleotides outside the gene matches: 4. This CDR3 is built from 15 residues. Germline CDR1 is SGHDT and CDR2 is YYEEEE. CDR3 protein: CASSLTGQGTYEQYF. DNA for the CDR3: TGTGCCAGCAGCTTAACGGGACAGGGGACCTACGAGCAGTACTTC.

The chain links TRBV14 to TRBJ2-7; 13 nucleotides match TRBD2. The CDR3 has 17 amino acids. The germline gives CDR1 SGHDN, CDR2 FVKESK. Trimming removed 4 bases from V and 3 bases from J; junction bases left unmatched: 9. In DNA form, the CDR3 reads TGTGCCAGCAGCCCGGGACTAGCGGGATATAGGCGCTACGAGCAGTACTTC. Translated, it gives CASSPGLAGYRRYEQYF.

The chain couples TRBV30 to TRBJ2-2; TRBD2 aligns across 9 bases. Germline V gene lookup returns CDR1 GTSNPN and CDR2 SVGIG (reference sequence). This CDR3 comprises 14 residues. Trimming removed 4 bases from V and 6 bases from J; junction bases left unmatched: 6. The CDR3 sequence: CAWNRGGAPGELFF. The CDR3 DNA reads as TGTGCCTGGAATCGCGGGGGGGCCCCCGGGGAGCTGTTTTTT. Together with reference TRBV30 and TRBJ2-2, the CDR3 gives the full variable domain: SQTIHQWPATLVQPVGSPLSLECTVEGTSNPNLYWYRQAAGRGLQLLFYSVGIGQISSEVPQNLSASRPQDRQFILSSKKLLLSDSGFYLCAWNRGGAPGELFFGEGSRLTVL.

The J gene is TRBJ1-2, the V gene TRBV5-4; TRBD1 matches at 8 bases. The V gene's germline CDR1 is SGHNT and CDR2 YYREEE (reference sequence). The CDR3 extends over 14 amino acids. V lost 4 bases, J lost 4 bases, and 6 bases stayed unmatched. CDR3 region: CASSQTQGAYGYTF. CDR3 coding DNA: TGTGCCAGCAGCCAGACCCAGGGGGCCTATGGCTACACCTTC.

This clone has more than one count but fewer than ten. The chain uses TRBV28 and TRBJ2-7, with 9 nucleotides matching TRBD2. CDR1 is MDHEN and CDR2 is SYDVKM in the germline V gene. This CDR3 has 17 residues. V lost 4 bases, J lost 4 bases, and 14 bases stayed unmatched. CDR3 sequence reads: CASSSLFLREGRYEQYF. The CDR3 bases are TGTGCCAGCAGTTCCCTATTTTTGCGGGAGGGCCGGTACGAGCAGTACTTC.

CDR3 sequence reads: CASSLNAVDTQYF. CDR3 in DNA: TGTGCCAGCAGCTTAAATGCGGTAGATACGCAGTATTTT. This chain links TRBV11-3 with TRBJ2-3; D is undetermined. With 2 bases removed from V and 5 bases from J, the gap between germline ends came to 8 bases. Per the germline V gene, CDR1 is SGHNT and CDR2 is YENEEA. This CDR3 comprises 13 residues.

This rearrangement joins TRBV3-1 (or the pseudogene TRBV3-2) to TRBJ2-6; no firm D call. Trimming took 0 bases from V and 3 from J, leaving 12 bases between them. The CDR3 loop spans 17 amino acids. Germline-derived CDR1 and CDR2 are LGHDT and YNNKEL (reference sequence). DNA for the CDR3: TGTGCCAGCAGCCAAGATGGTGTGATCGGTGGGGCCAACGTCCTGACTTTC. Translation gives CASSQDGVIGGANVLTF.

This clone was recorded once. The chain uses TRBV10-3 and TRBJ2-1, with D maybe TRBD1 (6 bases). Germline loops: CDR1 ENHRY, CDR2 SYGVKD. Trimming left V 9 bases short and J 5 bases short, with 20 bases between. CDR3 size: 15 residues. Here the CDR3 DNA reads TGTGCCATAACGGACAGCCGGGGAAATAACAATGAGCAGTTCTTC. This codes for CAITDSRGNNNEQFF.

This chain connects TRBV7-3 to TRBJ1-3, with a weak D call TRBD1 (5 bases). The CDR3 loop spans 14 amino acids. Trimming removed 2 bases from V and 4 bases from J, with 9 bases in between. Germline CDR1 SGHTA, CDR2 FQGTGA. The CDR3 nucleotides read TGTGCCAGCAGCTTAGGGGGGACCGGAAACACCATATATTTT. Its translation: CASSLGGTGNTIYF.

The chain links TRBV4-2 to TRBJ1-1, with a weak D call TRBD1 (5 bases). Germline CDR1 reads LGHNA; CDR2 reads YNFKEQ. V lost 5 bases and J 0 bases, leaving 7 bases between the germline ends. This CDR3 is built from 13 residues. As DNA, the CDR3 is TGTGCCAGCAGCGGGGCCATGAACACTGAAGCTTTCTTT. Translated, it gives CASSGAMNTEAFF.

CDR3 amino acids: CAWSTGQGDEQYF. The CDR3 DNA is TGTGCCTGGAGTACCGGACAGGGGGACGAGCAGTACTTC. The chain recombines TRBV30 with TRBJ2-7; the match to TRBD1 covers 10 bases. Per germline, CDR1 GTSNPN and CDR2 SVGIG (reference sequence). J lost 5 bases, V lost 2 bases, and 3 bases had no gene match. The CDR3 extends over 13 amino acids.

The rearrangement joins TRBV2 to TRBJ1-3, with D unclear. CDR1 is SNHLY and CDR2 is FYNNEI in the germline V gene. The CDR3 is 13 amino acids. The V gene lost 7 bases and the J gene lost 2 bases, with 9 bases spanning the gap. Written as DNA, the CDR3 is TGTGCCAGCATGAGGGTCCCTGGAAACACCATATATTTT. It codes for CASMRVPGNTIYF.

The chain employs TRBV7-2 and TRBJ2-7; 9 bases are a match to TRBD1. This CDR3 contains 14 residues. V lost 6 bases and J lost 6; bases outside the gene matches: 9. Germline V gene sequence: CDR1 SGHTA, CDR2 FQGNSA. This chain's CDR3 is CASRLGQGFGEQYF. In DNA form, the CDR3 reads TGTGCCAGCAGGTTGGGACAGGGATTTGGCGAGCAGTACTTC.

The rearrangement links TRBV3-1 (or the pseudogene TRBV3-2) to TRBJ2-7; D is possibly TRBD1 (6 bases). V shed 2 bases and J shed 3 bases, with 17 bases lying between them. The germline gives CDR1 LGHDT, CDR2 YNNKEL (reference sequence). The CDR3 totals 16 residues. CDR3 sequence: CASSQSRQGGVYEQYF. CDR3 DNA sequence: TGTGCCAGCAGCCAATCAAGACAAGGGGGAGTCTACGAGCAGTACTTC.